This TCR beta chain comes out of a study of response to subunit inactivated influenza vaccine. TCRdb re-called the RT-PCR reads with MiXCR, one entry per CDR3 protein. Among 500,000 to 600,000 distinct CDR3 sequences, less than 10% were seen once, and the ten largest hold over 10%. This clonotype was picked up many times. Trimming cost V 1 base and J 7 bases, with 13 bases left between them. The CDR3 runs to 13 residues. CDR1 and CDR2 from the germline V gene are DFQATT and SNEGSKA (reference sequence). The rearrangement links TRBV20-1 to TRBJ1-1, with D possibly matching TRBD1 (5 bases). The TCR originated in a man between 50 and 75 years old who received an inactivated influenza vaccine. The starting material was PBMCs from blood, obtained around 25 months after vaccination. CDR3 sequence (DNA): TGCAGTGCTAGAGTCGTAGGGGTCGATGAAGCTTTCTTT. Its translation: CSARVVGVDEAFF.